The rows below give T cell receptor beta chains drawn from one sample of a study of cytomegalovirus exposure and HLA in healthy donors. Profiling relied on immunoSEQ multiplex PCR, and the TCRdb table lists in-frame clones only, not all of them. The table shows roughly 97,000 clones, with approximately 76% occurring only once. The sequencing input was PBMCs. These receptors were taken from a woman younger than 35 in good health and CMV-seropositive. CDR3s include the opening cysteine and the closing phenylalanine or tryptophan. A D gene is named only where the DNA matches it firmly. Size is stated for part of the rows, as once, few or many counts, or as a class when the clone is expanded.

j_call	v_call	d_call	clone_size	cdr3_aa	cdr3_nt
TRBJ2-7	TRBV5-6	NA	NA	CASSRQIYEQYF	TGTGCCAGCAGCCGACAGATCTACGAGCAGTACTTC
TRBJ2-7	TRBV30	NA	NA	CAWSVPPETYEQYF	TGTGCCTGGAGTGTACCGCCGGAGACCTACGAGCAGTACTTC
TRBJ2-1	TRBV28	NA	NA	CASSQGTIGNEQFF	TGTGCCAGCAGTCAGGGGACTATAGGGAATGAGCAGTTCTTC
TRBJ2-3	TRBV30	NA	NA	CAWIDVDSGLTADTQYF	TGTGCCTGGATCGACGTGGATTCGGGACTGACGGCGGATACGCAGTATTTT
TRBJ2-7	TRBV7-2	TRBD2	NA	CASSLGGSGAFYEQYF	TGTGCCAGCAGCTTAGGAGGAAGCGGGGCATTCTACGAGCAGTACTTC
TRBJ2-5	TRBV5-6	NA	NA	CASSLGLSQYF	TGTGCCAGCAGCCTGGGTCTGTCCCAGTACTTC
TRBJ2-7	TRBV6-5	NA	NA	CASSYVQGGSYEQYF	TGTGCCAGCAGTTACGTCCAAGGGGGCTCCTACGAGCAGTACTTC
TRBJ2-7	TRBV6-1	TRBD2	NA	CASSEGLAGSYEQYF	TGTGCCAGCAGTGAGGGTCTAGCGGGTTCCTACGAGCAGTACTTC
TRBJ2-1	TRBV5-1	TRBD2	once	CASSLSPPTSGRYLSYNEQFF	TGCGCCAGCAGCTTGTCCCCCCCCACTAGCGGGAGGTACCTCTCCTACAATGAGCAGTTCTTC
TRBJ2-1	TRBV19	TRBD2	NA	CASTPGGLTNYNEQFF	TGTGCCAGTACCCCGGGGGGACTGACAAACTACAATGAGCAGTTCTTC
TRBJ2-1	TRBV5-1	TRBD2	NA	CASSSGGSSYNEQFF	TGCGCCAGCAGCTCCGGCGGGAGCTCCTACAATGAGCAGTTCTTC
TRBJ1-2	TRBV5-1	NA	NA	CASSLDSSGLMPGYTF	TGCGCCAGCAGCTTGGATTCCTCAGGGCTCATGCCTGGCTACACCTTC
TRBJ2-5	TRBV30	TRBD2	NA	CAWSPGGWYQETQYF	TGTGCCTGGAGCCCGGGGGGATGGTACCAAGAGACCCAGTACTTC
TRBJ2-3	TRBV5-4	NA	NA	CASSFVATTSTDTQYF	TGTGCCAGCAGCTTCGTAGCTACCACTAGCACAGATACGCAGTATTTT
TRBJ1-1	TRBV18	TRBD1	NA	CASSPTGTANTEAFF	TGTGCCAGCTCACCTACCGGGACAGCGAACACTGAAGCTTTCTTT
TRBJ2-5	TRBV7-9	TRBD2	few	CASSPQWRELGETQYF	TGTGCCAGCAGCCCTCAGTGGCGGGAGTTGGGAGAGACCCAGTACTTC
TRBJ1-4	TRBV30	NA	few	CAWSRRGGNEKLFF	TGTGCCTGGAGTCGCAGAGGGGGTAATGAAAAACTGTTTTTT